The entry below describes one T cell receptor (beta chain). Under the authors' procedure: Researchers report that nucleated cell counts were estimated from reference gene primer amplification. Generated by immunoSEQ multiplex PCR, the TCRdb table keeps only in-frame clones and is missing some. D and trimming come from the DNA, and the V and J calls and clone size come from that table. The table has approximately 260,000 clones, around 86% seen once. Per germline, CDR1 LGHDT and CDR2 YNNKEL (reference sequence). The CDR3 runs to 15 residues. Trimming pared 0 bases from V and 2 bases from J, leaving 9 bases between. The data derive from a study of blood T cell repertoires in COVID-19. On the study more broadly: Sample material is recorded as cDNA or gDNA derived from T cells, B-cell-depleted T cells, or PBMCs.

The gene calls are TRBV3-1 (or the pseudogene TRBV3-2) and TRBJ2-3; possibly TRBD2 for D (5 bases). The sequence was obtained from a woman aged 60 to 75 with active or convalescent COVID-19. The sequenced sample consisted of peripheral blood. The CDR3 sequence is CASSQDWRATDTQYF. CDR3 coding DNA: TGTGCCAGCAGCCAAGACTGGCGGGCCACAGATACGCAGTATTTT.